The 9 T cell receptor beta chains in this list originate from one sample, sequenced in a study of shared clonotypes between healthy human individuals. Naive CD8 cells comprised CD45RO-negative, CCR7-positively selected cells, excluding terminally differentiated effector memory CD45RA+ cells. This table comes from immunoSEQ multiplex PCR, and its TCRdb copy is limited to in-frame clones, with some not included. The sample includes fewer than 800,000 clones, about 90% of them seen just once. The sequenced material came from naive CD8+ T cells sorted from blood. The receptor set was obtained from a man aged 25-45 years in good health.

V is TRBV7-9 and J is TRBJ2-5, with D possibly being TRBD1 (5 bases). Germline V gives CDR1 SEHNR, CDR2 FQNEAQ (reference sequence). V was pared by 0 bases and J by 4 bases, with 9 bases between. There are 14 residues in the CDR3. CDR3 in amino acids: CASSLARQGETQYF. CDR3 in DNA: TGTGCCAGCAGCTTAGCAAGGCAGGGAGAGACCCAGTACTTC. Full variable domain (missing parts from reference TRBV7-9 and TRBJ2-5): DTGVSQNPRHKITKRGQNVTFRCDPISEHNRLYWYRQTLGQGPEFLTYFQNEAQLEKSRLLSDRFSAERPKGSFSTLEIQRTEQGDSAMYLCASSLARQGETQYFGPGTRLLVL.

The chain combines TRBV7-9 with TRBJ1-1; D unresolved. Trimming cost V 5 bases and J 8 bases, with 9 bases left between them. Looked up from germline, CDR1 is SEHNR and CDR2 is FQNEAQ (reference sequence). The CDR3 loop spans 11 amino acids. The CDR3: CASSPVLEAFF. The CDR3, as DNA: TGTGCCAGCAGCCCCGTTTTGGAAGCTTTCTTT.

The rearrangement links TRBV4-1 to TRBJ2-2, with TRBD1 identical over 8 bases. CDR1 and CDR2 (germline): MGHRA, YSYEKL. The CDR3 spans 14 residues. Germline trimming cut 5 bases from V and 6 bases from J; bases unmatched to any gene: 5. The CDR3 DNA reads TGCGCCAGCAGCTTTGGACAGGGCGCCGGGGAGCTGTTTTTT. Amino acids: CASSFGQGAGELFF.

The V gene is TRBV28, the J gene TRBJ1-2; D perhaps matches TRBD1 (5 bases). Germline values: CDR1 MDHEN, CDR2 SYDVKM. Trimming removed 5 bases from V and 6 bases from J, with 16 bases in between. There are 14 residues in the CDR3. CDR3: CASSPIGRGDGYTF. In DNA, the CDR3 is TGTGCCAGCAGTCCCATCGGTAGGGGAGATGGCTACACCTTC.

As for this clone: The same CDR3 arises from other DNA sequences in this sample as well. The V and J genes are TRBV28 and TRBJ2-7; TRBD1 is a possible D gene (6 bases). The germline V and J ends were trimmed by 3 bases and 4 bases, with 7 bases remaining between them. The germline V gene encodes CDR1 MDHEN and CDR2 SYDVKM. This CDR3 region has 12 residues. The CDR3 DNA follows: TGTGCCAGCAGTTTTCAGGGGTACGAGCAGTACTTC. Translating it yields CASSFQGYEQYF.

The chain recombines TRBV18 with TRBJ2-1; D not certain. CDR1 KGHSH and CDR2 LQKENI come from the germline V gene. V shed 3 bases and J shed 0 bases, with 12 bases lying between them. This CDR3 comprises 16 residues. In DNA form, the CDR3 reads TGTGCCAGCTCACCTCCACACGAGAGCTCCTACAATGAGCAGTTCTTC. Protein: CASSPPHESSYNEQFF.

The chain carries TRBV28 and TRBJ1-1; D gene ambiguous. Trimming removed 5 bases from V and 4 bases from J, with 8 bases in between. Germline V lookup: CDR1 MDHEN, CDR2 SYDVKM. The CDR3 has 12 residues. The DNA of the CDR3 is TGTGCCAGCAGTCCCTATCGCACTGAAGCTTTCTTT. Its protein is CASSPYRTEAFF.

The chain uses TRBV9 and TRBJ2-7; TRBD2 is a possible D gene (6 bases). V was cut by 7 bases and J by 0 bases, with 17 bases left in between. The germline gives CDR1 SGDLS, CDR2 YYNGEE. This CDR3 comprises 15 residues. The CDR3 coding sequence is TGTGCCAGCGCTGCGGAGGGTGGACCCTCCTACGAGCAGTACTTC. Translated, it gives CASAAEGGPSYEQYF.

The chain carries TRBV7-9 and TRBJ2-2, with D possibly being TRBD1 or TRBD2 (5 bases each). The V gene lost 4 bases and the J gene lost 7 bases, with 13 bases spanning the gap. The CDR3 sequence is 14 residues long. Germline CDR1 and CDR2: SEHNR and FQNEAQ (reference sequence). The CDR3 DNA reads TGTGCCAGCAGCTCCCCCGGGGCTCGCGGGGAGCTGTTTTTT. Protein sequence: CASSSPGARGELFF.